This is a list of T cell receptor beta chains from one sample in a study of blood T cells in healthy people across ages. TCRdb reprocessed the 5' RACE reads via MiXCR and lists one record per CDR3 protein. The table records roughly 800,000 distinct CDR3 sequences, 58% of them present only once. Sequenced input: blood. The receptors derive from a young man in good health. CDR3s include the opening cysteine and the closing phenylalanine or tryptophan. D genes are given only for firm matches. Clone size is shown for a subset of rows, as once, few, many or a class of expanded clone.

length: 20; V: TRBV24-1; size: .; D: .; J: TRBJ2-6; DNA: TGTGCCACCAGTGATCTGAGACCGGGACGGGATTTCTCTGGGGCCAACGTCCTGACTTTC; CDR3: CATSDLRPGRDFSGANVLTF
length: 14; V: TRBV12-3/TRBV12-4; size: .; D: .; J: TRBJ1-4; DNA: TGTGCCAGCAGTCAGATTCCAACTAATGAAAAACTGTTTTTT; CDR3: CASSQIPTNEKLFF
length: 14; V: TRBV2; size: .; D: TRBD1; J: TRBJ2-7; DNA: TGTGCCAGCAGCGGGACAGGGGGAATCTACGAGCAGTACTTC; CDR3: CASSGTGGIYEQYF
length: 13; V: TRBV5-1; size: .; D: .; J: TRBJ2-5; DNA: TGCGCCAGCAGGCGGGACGTAGAAGAGACCCAGTACTTC; CDR3: CASRRDVEETQYF
length: 14; V: TRBV28; size: .; D: TRBD2; J: TRBJ2-1; DNA: TGTGCCGGAGGAGCGGGAGGGGTCTCGAGTGAGCAGTTCTTC; CDR3: CAGGAGGVSSEQFF
length: 15; V: TRBV11-1; size: few; D: .; J: TRBJ1-1; DNA: TGTGCCAGCAGCTTATCAGGGCCCGCCGGAGGAGAAGCTTTCTTT; CDR3: CASSLSGPAGGEAFF
length: 13; V: TRBV29-1; size: .; D: TRBD1; J: TRBJ1-1; DNA: TGCAGCGTTGTCAGGGGGGCCGACACTGAAGCTTTCTTT; CDR3: CSVVRGADTEAFF
length: 12; V: TRBV7-9; size: .; D: .; J: TRBJ2-7; DNA: TGTGCCAGCAGCTTATCTTCGGACGGCCAGTACTTC; CDR3: CASSLSSDGQYF
length: 15; V: TRBV9; size: few; D: .; J: TRBJ1-4; DNA: TGTGCCAGCAGCGTAACAGGAACCCAGGGGGAAAAACTGTTTTTT; CDR3: CASSVTGTQGEKLFF
length: 15; V: TRBV10-3; size: .; D: .; J: TRBJ1-2; DNA: TGTGCCATCAGTGCCCCAGGACGGGGTGACTATGGCTACACCTTC; CDR3: CAISAPGRGDYGYTF
length: 14; V: TRBV7-6; size: .; D: TRBD2; J: TRBJ2-1; DNA: TGTGCCAGCAGCCCGGGGCGGGGGATAAATGAGCAGTTCTTC; CDR3: CASSPGRGINEQFF
length: 13; V: TRBV29-1; size: few; D: .; J: TRBJ1-2; DNA: TGCAGCGTAACCGGGGAAGCTAACTATGGCTACACCTTC; CDR3: CSVTGEANYGYTF
length: 12; V: TRBV29-1; size: .; D: .; J: TRBJ2-3; DNA: TGCAGCGCCACCCCGGGCACAGATACGCAGTATTTT; CDR3: CSATPGTDTQYF
length: 13; V: TRBV6-6; size: .; D: TRBD1; J: TRBJ2-5; DNA: TGTGCCACCGACAGGGGTCGACAAGAGACCCAGTACTTC; CDR3: CATDRGRQETQYF
length: 15; V: TRBV4-2; size: .; D: .; J: TRBJ2-5; DNA: TGTGCCAGCAGCCAAGTCGTGGGAGGTTATGAGACCCAGTACTTC; CDR3: CASSQVVGGYETQYF
length: 17; V: TRBV7-9; size: .; D: .; J: TRBJ2-2; DNA: TGTGCCAGCAGCTTAGCCCGGATAGCAGGGAACACCGGGGAGCTGTTTTTT; CDR3: CASSLARIAGNTGELFF
length: 14; V: TRBV6-5; size: many; D: .; J: TRBJ2-1; DNA: TGTGCCAGCAGTCCCAGCGGAGACTACAATGAGCAGTTCTTC; CDR3: CASSPSGDYNEQFF
length: 15; V: TRBV4-2; size: .; D: .; J: TRBJ2-5; DNA: TGTGCCAGCAGCCAAGCGGAGCTTTCGCAAGAGACCCAGTACTTC; CDR3: CASSQAELSQETQYF
length: 18; V: TRBV7-2; size: .; D: TRBD1; J: TRBJ2-4; DNA: TGTGCCAGCAGCTTGTGGTTAACAGGGGGCGCGGGCAAAAACATTCAGTACTTC; CDR3: CASSLWLTGGAGKNIQYF
length: 18; V: TRBV12-3/TRBV12-4; size: .; D: TRBD2; J: TRBJ2-5; DNA: TGTGCCAGCAGTTTCGTTCTGCTAGCGGACCTCGACCAAGAGACCCAGTACTTC; CDR3: CASSFVLLADLDQETQYF
length: 17; V: TRBV27; size: .; D: TRBD2; J: TRBJ2-1; DNA: TGTGCCAGCCTGAGGACTAGCGGGGGGCCCGGCTACAATGAGCAGTTCTTC; CDR3: CASLRTSGGPGYNEQFF
length: 12; V: TRBV9; size: .; D: .; J: TRBJ2-1; DNA: TGTGCCAGCAGCGCTGGGACGATCGGGCAGTTCTTC; CDR3: CASSAGTIGQFF
length: 14; V: TRBV7-2; size: .; D: .; J: TRBJ2-5; DNA: TGTGCCAGCAGCTGGGGGGCCGTACAAGAGACCCAGTACTTC; CDR3: CASSWGAVQETQYF
length: 13; V: TRBV12-3/TRBV12-4; size: few; D: TRBD1; J: TRBJ2-1; DNA: TGTGCCAGCAGTTTTTACAGGGGCAATGAGCAGTTCTTC; CDR3: CASSFYRGNEQFF
length: 13; V: TRBV7-7; size: .; D: .; J: TRBJ2-5; DNA: TGTGCCAGCACCCCCGGGGATTGGGAGAACCAGTACTTC; CDR3: CASTPGDWENQYF
length: 14; V: TRBV20-1; size: .; D: .; J: TRBJ2-7; DNA: TGCAGTGCTAAAGTGGGGGCGTTTTCTTCCGAGCAGTACTTC; CDR3: CSAKVGAFSSEQYF
length: 15; V: TRBV6-1; size: .; D: .; J: TRBJ1-5; DNA: TGTGCCAGCAGTGGAAACAGGCGAGGCAATCAGCCCCAGCATTTT; CDR3: CASSGNRRGNQPQHF
length: 15; V: TRBV7-2; size: .; D: .; J: TRBJ2-3; DNA: TGTGCCAGCAGCTCGATATCCGGGACCTACGATACGCAGTATTTT; CDR3: CASSSISGTYDTQYF
length: 11; V: TRBV9; size: few; D: .; J: TRBJ2-6; DNA: TGTGCCAGCAGCGCCCCCAACGTCCTGACTTTC; CDR3: CASSAPNVLTF
length: 16; V: TRBV7-2; size: .; D: .; J: TRBJ1-2; DNA: TGTGCCAGCAGCTTAGTCACGGGGGGGACCTTAAGTGGCTACACCTTC; CDR3: CASSLVTGGTLSGYTF